Following are 3 T cell receptor beta chains from one sample sequenced in a study of vaccination and CD4 T cells after COVID-19. The Oncomine TCR Beta short-read assay was what sequenced the DNA obtained from cultured CD4+ T cells. MiXCR, run by TCRdb on the PCR reads, gives a single entry per CDR3 protein. The sample has around 16,000 distinct CDR3 sequences, 30% to 35% seen once; the top ten hold about 15%. The antigens of these receptors remain unknown. Specified treatment: 10-day PBMC culture with coronavirus spike peptide pools or control peptides (ViraFEST assay). The sequencing sample was made of cultured CD4+ T cells from blood. The receptor set was obtained from a human donor with COVID-19.

This clonotype is a singleton in its sample. The genes are TRBV5-1 and TRBJ1-4; 9 bases agree with TRBD1. J was trimmed by 11 bases and V by 0 bases; bases with no gene match: 11. There are 16 residues in the CDR3. Germline CDR1 reads SGHRS; CDR2 reads YFSETQ. The CDR3: CASSLAGGQGVEKLFF. The CDR3 coding sequence is TGCGCCAGCAGCTTGGCCGGGGGACAGGGTGTGGAGAAACTGTTTTTT.

This clonotype was recorded once. The V call is TRBV2, the J call TRBJ2-7, with 8 positions matching TRBD2. With V trimmed by 9 bases and J by 4 bases, 5 bases remained unmatched. In germline, CDR1 is SNHLY, CDR2 FYNNEI. The CDR3 consists of 12 residues. The CDR3 bases are TGTGCCAGAAGCGGGAGCTCATACGAGCAGTACTTC. Its protein is CARSGSSYEQYF.

This clonotype came up a few times. The V gene is TRBV19, the J gene TRBJ1-2; a weak D match, TRBD1 (6 bases). CDR1 LNHDA and CDR2 SQIVND come from the germline V gene (reference sequence). Trimming pared 1 base from V and 5 bases from J, leaving 11 bases between. The CDR3 is made up of 14 amino acids. The CDR3 DNA reads TGTGCCAGTAGTATAGGCAGGGGAGAATATGGCTACACCTTC. It yields the protein CASSIGRGEYGYTF.